The 5 T cell receptor beta chains reported below all come from one sample, sequenced in a study of shared clonotypes between healthy human individuals. It was CD45RO-negative cells, positively selected for CCR7, that made up naive CD8 cells, with terminally differentiated effector memory CD45RA+ cells excluded. Libraries were prepared by immunoSEQ multiplex PCR; TCRdb keeps only in-frame clonotypes and omits some of them. The repertoire consists of under 1 million clones, with about 92% occurring once and the leading ten covering 24%. The sequenced material came from naive CD8+ T cells sorted from blood. These receptors originate from a man aged 30 to 45 in good health.

The chain has TRBV27 and TRBJ2-3; 15 bases are shared with TRBD2. Germline V gene lookup returns CDR1 MNHEY and CDR2 SMNVEV (reference sequence). The ends lost 2 bases at V and 5 bases at J; junction bases unmatched: 11. The CDR3 is made up of 19 amino acids. CDR3: CASSLRIPGLAGGGDTQYF. CDR3 bases: TGTGCCAGCAGTTTACGTATACCGGGACTAGCGGGAGGTGGAGATACGCAGTATTTT.

For this clone: One end of the junction is discordant with germline, which a read error may explain. CDR3 DNA sequence: TGCGCCAGCAGCTTGGACCTCTCCTTT. It yields the protein CASSLDLSF. The chain joins TRBV5-1 to TRBJ1-5; D is uncertain. The CDR3 contains 9 residues. Germline loops: CDR1 SGHRS, CDR2 YFSETQ.

The rearrangement uses TRBV29-1 and TRBJ2-1; TRBD2 aligns across 10 bases. With V trimmed by 7 bases and J by 6 bases, 6 bases remained unmatched. CDR3 size: 13 residues. The germline V gene encodes CDR1 SQVTM and CDR2 ANQGSEA. In DNA, the CDR3 is TGCAGCGACCGACTAGCGGGTTCCAATGAGCAGTTCTTC. This codes for CSDRLAGSNEQFF.

The chain employs TRBV19 and TRBJ2-3; D call uncertain. The CDR3 loop spans 14 amino acids. V was trimmed by 1 base and J by 2 bases, leaving 7 bases between them. CDR1 and CDR2 from the germline V gene are LNHDA and SQIVND (reference sequence). As DNA, the CDR3 is TGTGCCAGTAGTATAGTGGGGTACACAGATACGCAGTATTTT. This encodes CASSIVGYTDTQYF. The full variable domain, completed using reference TRBV19 and TRBJ2-3, is DGGITQSPKYLFRKEGQNVTLSCEQNLNHDAMYWYRQDPGQGLRLIYYSQIVNDFQKGDIAEGYSVSREKKESFPLTVTSAQKNPTAFYLCASSIVGYTDTQYFGPGTRLTVL.

J is TRBJ1-5 and V is TRBV27; 10 bases align to TRBD1. The CDR3 totals 17 residues. V dropped 4 bases and J dropped 0; count of bases not matched to a gene: 6. The germline gives CDR1 MNHEY, CDR2 SMNVEV (reference sequence). CDR3 DNA sequence: TGTGCCAGCAGTTCTACAGACAGGGGGCTTAGCAATCAGCCCCAGCATTTT. Its protein product is CASSSTDRGLSNQPQHF.